This entry features one T cell receptor (beta chain) sequence. The germline V and J ends were trimmed by 4 bases and 3 bases, with 8 bases remaining between them. The germline V gene has CDR1 DFQATT and CDR2 SNEGSKA (reference sequence). The CDR3 is made up of 12 amino acids. TCRdb redid the calling of the RT-PCR reads with MiXCR, one entry per CDR3 protein. The sample yields 650,000 to 800,000 distinct CDR3 sequences, approximately 15% seen once. The sequenced sample consisted of memory CD4+ T cells from blood. This sequence originates from a female donor in good health, serving as a healthy control. The chain carries TRBV20-1 and TRBJ2-3, with D hard to call. The CDR3 DNA is TGCAGTGCTATTGAGAGGACAGATACGCAGTATTTT. Protein product: CSAIERTDTQYF.